This T cell receptor beta chain was captured in a study of T cell repertoires in cytomegalovirus infection (dated by TCRdb to the late 2010s). For the wider study: The HLA type of each donor mattered for the analysis, because public TCR beta signatures pointed to carriage of CMV infection along with the matching HLA type.

A distance of 24 bases separates the germline ends of V and J, which lose 5 bases and 5 bases respectively. The CDR3 starts with the cysteine, ends with the phenylalanine, and has 17 residues. The DNA shown is the 51-base CDR3, in frame from base 1. In the germline V gene, CDR1 corresponds to SGHTA and CDR2 to FQGNSA. Sequenced using an Illumina HiSeq 1500. TCRdb handled the public reads itself, with Q25 trimming in fastp and clone calling in MiXCR, and kept productive beta chains. Every distinct CDR3 protein forms one entry, paired with its most common genes and DNA. This sample holds around 43,000 distinct CDR3 sequences; 20% to 25% were observed only once. The ten largest account for less than 20% of the sample. This clonotype was seen ten or more times. Its cognate antigen has yet to be identified. The sample holds no much larger clone one base away, and base qualities are not on file. Summary of the overall study and its limitations: Cumulative frequency of public TCR beta family members discriminated carriers of CMV infection plus the relevant HLA type in this cohort and an independent approximately 350-donor cohort. In the ex vivo response, HLA-C-restricted CMV-specific TCR beta clonotypes were dominant, and in two of eight donors the single most frequent clonotype came from this HLA-C-restricted group.

The clonotype comes from a human donor in good health (CMV status not recorded). Some clones in this sample may be carry-over from other donors' samples. Sequencing was performed on PBMCs, sequenced either directly or after in vitro stimulation (not recorded which). The chain is assembled from TRBV7-2 and TRBJ2-5, and possibly TRBD1, on 5 matching bases. The bases are TGTGCCAGCAGCGGTTTTAGGGGTAGTGGGATTGGGGAGACCCAGTACTTC. It translates to CASSGFRGSGIGETQYF. The reference TRBV7-2 and TRBJ2-5 proteins fill in what lies around the CDR3, so the full variable domain reads GAGVSQSPSNKVTEKGKDVELRCDPISGHTALYWYRQSLGQGLEFLIYFQGNSAPDKSGLPSDRFSAERTGGSVSTLTIQRTQQEDSAVYLCASSGFRGSGIGETQYFGPGTRLLVL.